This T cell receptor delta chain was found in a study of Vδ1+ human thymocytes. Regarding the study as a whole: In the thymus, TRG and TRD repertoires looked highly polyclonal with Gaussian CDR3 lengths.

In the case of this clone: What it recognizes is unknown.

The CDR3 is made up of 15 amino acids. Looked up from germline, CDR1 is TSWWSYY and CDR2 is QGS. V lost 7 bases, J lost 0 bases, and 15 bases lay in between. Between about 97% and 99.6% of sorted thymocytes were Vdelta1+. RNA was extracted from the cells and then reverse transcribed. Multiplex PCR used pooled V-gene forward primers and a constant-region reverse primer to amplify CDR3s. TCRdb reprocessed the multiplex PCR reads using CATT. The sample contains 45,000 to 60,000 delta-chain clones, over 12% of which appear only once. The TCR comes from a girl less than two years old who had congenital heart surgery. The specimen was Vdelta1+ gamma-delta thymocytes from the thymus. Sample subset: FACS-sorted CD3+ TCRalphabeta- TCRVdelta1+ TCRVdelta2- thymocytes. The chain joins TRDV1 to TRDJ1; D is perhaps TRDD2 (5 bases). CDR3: CALDAGLPYTDKLIF. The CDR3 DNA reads TGTGCTCTTGATGCCGGCCTACCCTACACCGATAAACTCATCTTT.